This TCR beta chain was captured in a study of T cell clusters in autoimmune cytopenias. One tube held mixed TRB-A and TRB-B primer pools for touch-down PCR. TCRdb reprocessed the multiplex PCR reads, with one entry per CDR3 protein and no DNA. This table holds 4,500 or so distinct CDR3 sequences. TRB was amplified from about 250 ng of peripheral blood genomic DNA per sample. About this clonotype itself: The target antigen is unknown.

The germline V gene encodes CDR1 SGHRS and CDR2 YFSETQ. The length of the CDR3 is 16 residues. Study-wide results and limits: Primary autoimmune cytopenia patients appeared to lack physiological T cell clusters present in healthy donors.

Specimen: peripheral blood. The V gene is TRBV5-1, the J gene TRBJ1-1; with no DNA, the TCRdb D assignment of TRBD1 cannot be verified. The clonotype comes from a human donor with an autoimmune cytopenia or autoimmune hepatitis (not recorded which). This CDR3 is CASSLLVDRAATEAFF. The whole variable domain, filled in from reference TRBV5-1 and TRBJ1-1, reads KAGVTQTPRYLIKTRGQQVTLSCSPISGHRSVSWYQQTPGQGLQFLFEYFSETQRNKGNFPGRFSGRQFSNSRSEMNVSTLELGDSALYLCASSLLVDRAATEAFFGQGTRLTVV.